Included here is one T cell receptor (beta chain) sequence, with context. CDR1 and CDR2 (germline): SGHAT, FQNNGV. CDR3 size: 19 residues. The trim removed 0 bases at V and 1 base at J, leaving 7 bases unmatched. The sample comes from a study of blood T cell repertoires in COVID-19. In the original analysis: Reference gene primer amplification gave nucleated cell count estimates. The protocol was immunoSEQ multiplex PCR, while the TCRdb copy is restricted to in-frame clones and leaves out a portion. The V and J calls and the clone size are those of that table, but D and trimming were determined from the DNA. The sample carries 55,000 to 70,000 clones, about 85% recorded once.

The sequence derives from a woman in her seventies with active COVID-19. Sequences were obtained from peripheral blood. This chain joins TRBV11-2 and TRBJ2-3, with 13 bases lining up with TRBD2. The CDR3 reads CASSLDLTSGRRRTDTQYF. The DNA for the CDR3 is TGTGCCAGCAGCTTAGATCTGACTAGCGGGAGGAGACGCACAGATACGCAGTATTTT.